This T cell receptor beta chain was observed in a study of T-cell memory formation after mild COVID-19. Study context: Across donors, TCR clusters were largely donor specific.

MiXCR, applied by TCRdb to the 5' RACE reads, yields one record per CDR3 protein. The data contain 350,000 to 550,000 distinct CDR3 sequences, over 15% of them seen just once; the ten biggest clones take up under 25%. The CDR3 length is 15 residues. CDR1 and CDR2 from the germline V gene are MNHNY and SVGAGI (reference sequence). V lost 6 bases to trimming and J lost 6 bases, with 19 bases between them. This chain uses TRBV6-6 with TRBJ2-3; tentative D call: TRBD1 (6 bases). The clonotype was recovered from a man younger than 35 who had mild COVID-19 (a few samples of this study predate the infection). Cell type and time point are not known. Material: PBMCs or a T cell subset sorted from them (not recorded which). The CDR3 region is CASRAGRTDPDTQYF. CDR3 in DNA: TGTGCCAGCAGGGCCGGGCGGACAGATCCCGATACGCAGTATTTT.